What follows is one T cell receptor beta chain and its context. The target antigen is unknown. This entry comes from a study of cytomegalovirus exposure and HLA in healthy donors. Broader study findings: Sequences of the TCR beta chain were said to predict the HLA-A and HLA-B alleles of most subjects accurately. A later analysis showed TCR association rates differing by HLA locus, peaking at DRB1 and lowest at HLA-C.

The CDR3 has 14 residues. The ends were cut back, 0 bases at V and 8 bases at J, with 11 bases in the middle. Germline V CDR1 and CDR2: SGDLS, YYNGEE. PCR was performed using 60 Vbeta and 13 Jbeta primers. Profiled with immunoSEQ multiplex PCR; TCRdb holds only in-frame clones, not every one. The table has 130,000 or so clones, around 77% seen once; the top ten hold 0.94%. Specimen: PBMCs. This TCR was sampled from a woman aged 55-70 years in good health and CMV-seronegative. J is TRBJ1-4 and V is TRBV9; weak D call: TRBD1 (5 bases). CDR3 sequence: CASSVGQGPEKLFF. The CDR3 nucleotides are TGTGCCAGCAGCGTAGGGCAGGGTCCCGAAAAACTGTTTTTT.